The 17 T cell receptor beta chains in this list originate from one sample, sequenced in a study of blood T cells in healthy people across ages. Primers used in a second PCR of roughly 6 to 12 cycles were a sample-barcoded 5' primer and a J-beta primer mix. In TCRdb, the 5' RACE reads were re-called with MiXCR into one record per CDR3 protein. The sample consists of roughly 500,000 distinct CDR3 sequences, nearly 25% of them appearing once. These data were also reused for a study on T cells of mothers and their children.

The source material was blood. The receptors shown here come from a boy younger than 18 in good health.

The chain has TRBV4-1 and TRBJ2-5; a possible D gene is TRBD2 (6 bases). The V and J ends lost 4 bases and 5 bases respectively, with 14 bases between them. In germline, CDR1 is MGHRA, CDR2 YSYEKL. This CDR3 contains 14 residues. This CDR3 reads CASSLPAGSETQYF. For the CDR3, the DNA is TGCGCCAGCAGCCTCCCCGCGGGGTCGGAGACCCAGTACTTC.

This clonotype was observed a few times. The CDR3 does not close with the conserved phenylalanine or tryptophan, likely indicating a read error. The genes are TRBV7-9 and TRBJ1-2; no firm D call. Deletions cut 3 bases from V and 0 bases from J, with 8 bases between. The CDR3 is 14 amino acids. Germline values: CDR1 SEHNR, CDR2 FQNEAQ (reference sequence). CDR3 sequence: CASSFSQTNYGYTL. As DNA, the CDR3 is TGTGCCAGCAGCTTCTCGCAGACTAACTATGGCTACACCCTC.

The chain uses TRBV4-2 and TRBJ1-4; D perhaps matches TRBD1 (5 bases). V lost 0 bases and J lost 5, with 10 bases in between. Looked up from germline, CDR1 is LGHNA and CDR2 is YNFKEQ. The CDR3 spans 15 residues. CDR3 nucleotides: TGTGCCAGCAGCCAAGAGGTGGGGACCAATGAAAAACTGTTTTTT. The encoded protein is CASSQEVGTNEKLFF.

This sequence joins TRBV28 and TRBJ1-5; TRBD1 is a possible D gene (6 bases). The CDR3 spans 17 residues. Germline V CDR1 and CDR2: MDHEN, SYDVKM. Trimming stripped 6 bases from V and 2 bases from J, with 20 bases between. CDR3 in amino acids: CASRVDRWGAGNQPQHF. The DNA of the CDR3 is TGTGCCAGCAGGGTAGACCGTTGGGGGGCTGGCAATCAGCCCCAGCATTTT.

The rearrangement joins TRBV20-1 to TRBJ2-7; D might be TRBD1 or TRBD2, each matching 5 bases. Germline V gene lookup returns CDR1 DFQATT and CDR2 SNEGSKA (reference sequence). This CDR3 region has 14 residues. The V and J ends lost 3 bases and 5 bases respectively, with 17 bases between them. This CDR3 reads CSARGSGTFHEQYF. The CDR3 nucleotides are TGCAGTGCTAGGGGTTCCGGGACCTTTCACGAGCAGTACTTC.

CDR3 sequence: CASSRDYRDGYTF. CDR3 DNA sequence: TGTGCCAGCAGCCGCGACTACAGGGATGGCTACACCTTC. The chain couples TRBV3-1 to TRBJ1-2, with D perhaps matching TRBD1 (6 bases). Germline lookup yields CDR1 LGHDT and CDR2 YNNKEL (reference sequence). The CDR3 covers 13 residues. Deletions cut 4 bases from V and 6 bases from J, with 12 bases between.

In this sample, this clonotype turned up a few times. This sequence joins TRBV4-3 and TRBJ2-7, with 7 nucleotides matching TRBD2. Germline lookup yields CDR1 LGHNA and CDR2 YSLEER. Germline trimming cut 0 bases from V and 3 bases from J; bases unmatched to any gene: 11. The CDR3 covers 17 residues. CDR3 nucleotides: TGCGCCAGCAGCCAAGATCTAGGCGGACTAGGGGTCTACGAGCAGTACTTC. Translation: CASSQDLGGLGVYEQYF.

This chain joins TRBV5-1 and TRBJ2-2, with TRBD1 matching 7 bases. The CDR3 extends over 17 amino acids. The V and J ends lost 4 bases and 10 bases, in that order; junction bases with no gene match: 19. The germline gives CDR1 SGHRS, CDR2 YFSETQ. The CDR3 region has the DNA TGCGCCAGCAGCCCACACAACTTCGACAGGGCGAGAGTGGAGCTGTTTTTT. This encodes CASSPHNFDRARVELFF.

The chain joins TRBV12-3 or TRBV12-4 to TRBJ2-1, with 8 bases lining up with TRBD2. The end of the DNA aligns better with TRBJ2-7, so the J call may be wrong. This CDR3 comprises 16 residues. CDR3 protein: CASSLARLALGYEQYF. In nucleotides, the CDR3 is TGTGCCAGCAGTTTAGCGCGACTAGCGCTGGGTTACGAGCAGTACTTC.

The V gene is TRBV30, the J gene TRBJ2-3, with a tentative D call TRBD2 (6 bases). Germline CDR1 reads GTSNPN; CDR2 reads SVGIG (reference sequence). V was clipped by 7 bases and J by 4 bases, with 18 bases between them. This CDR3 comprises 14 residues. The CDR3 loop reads CASTSPGSPDTQYF. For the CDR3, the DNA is TGTGCCTCTACTAGCCCTGGGTCCCCAGATACGCAGTATTTT.

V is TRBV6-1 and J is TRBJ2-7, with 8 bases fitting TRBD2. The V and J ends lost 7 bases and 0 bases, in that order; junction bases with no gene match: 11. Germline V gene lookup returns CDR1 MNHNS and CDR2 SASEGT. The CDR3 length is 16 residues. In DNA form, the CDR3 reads TGTGCCAGCACCCCTACCAAGCGGGAGAGCTCCTACGAGCAGTACTTC. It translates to CASTPTKRESSYEQYF.

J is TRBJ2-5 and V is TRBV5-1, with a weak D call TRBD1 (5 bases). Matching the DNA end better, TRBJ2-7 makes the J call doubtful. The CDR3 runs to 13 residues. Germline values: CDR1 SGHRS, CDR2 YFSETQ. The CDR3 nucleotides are TGCGCCAGCAGCTTGGAGGGGTACGGCGAGCAGTACTTC. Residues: CASSLEGYGEQYF.

CDR3 loop: CASSSGTGMAGANVLTF. The DNA for the CDR3 is TGTGCCAGCAGCTCGGGGACGGGGATGGCTGGGGCCAACGTCCTGACTTTC. This rearrangement joins TRBV7-2 to TRBJ2-6; D may be TRBD1 or TRBD2 (5 bases each). This CDR3 is built from 17 residues. V dropped 4 bases and J dropped 2 bases, with 15 bases sitting between them. Germline V CDR1 and CDR2: SGHTA, FQGNSA. Filled out from reference TRBV7-2 and TRBJ2-6, the complete variable domain reads GAGVSQSPSNKVTEKGKDVELRCDPISGHTALYWYRQSLGQGLEFLIYFQGNSAPDKSGLPSDRFSAERTGGSVSTLTIQRTQQEDSAVYLCASSSGTGMAGANVLTFGAGSRLTVL.

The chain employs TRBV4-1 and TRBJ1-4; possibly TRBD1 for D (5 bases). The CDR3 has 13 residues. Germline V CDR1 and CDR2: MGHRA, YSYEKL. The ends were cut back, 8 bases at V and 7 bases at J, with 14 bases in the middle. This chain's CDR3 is CASAQTGGEKLFF. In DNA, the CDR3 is TGCGCCAGCGCCCAAACGGGGGGTGAAAAACTGTTTTTT.

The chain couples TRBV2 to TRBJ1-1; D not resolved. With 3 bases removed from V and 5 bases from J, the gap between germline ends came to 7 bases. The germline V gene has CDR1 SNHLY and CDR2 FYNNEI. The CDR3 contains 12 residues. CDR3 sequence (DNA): TGTGCCAGCAGTGATTCCGAGACTGAAGCTTTCTTT. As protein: CASSDSETEAFF.

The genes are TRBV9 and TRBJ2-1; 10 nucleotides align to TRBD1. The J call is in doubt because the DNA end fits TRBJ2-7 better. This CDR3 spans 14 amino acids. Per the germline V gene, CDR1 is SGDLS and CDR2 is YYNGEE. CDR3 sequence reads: CASSVGQGEYEQYF. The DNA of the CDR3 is TGTGCCAGCAGCGTCGGACAGGGGGAATACGAGCAGTACTTC.

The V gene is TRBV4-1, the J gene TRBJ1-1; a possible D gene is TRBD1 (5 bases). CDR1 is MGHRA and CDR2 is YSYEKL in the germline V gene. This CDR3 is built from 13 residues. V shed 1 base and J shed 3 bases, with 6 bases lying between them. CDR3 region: CASSQGDDTEAFF. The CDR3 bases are TGCGCCAGCAGCCAAGGGGACGACACTGAAGCTTTCTTT.